These T cell receptor beta chains were read from a single sample in a study of spatial heterogeneity in lung cancer. One entry per CDR3 protein, called by TCRdb with MiXCR from the 5' RACE reads. The table lists some 100,000 distinct CDR3 sequences, 4% to 4.5% of them singletons. The material sequenced was lung tumor tissue, taken at surgery. All receptors derive from a male donor with early-stage non-small cell lung cancer. Both conserved end residues are part of each CDR3. A D gene is named only where the DNA matches it firmly. The size of a clone is reported for some rows only, either as once, few or many, or as a class for expanded clones.

>13|-|TRBJ1-1|many|TRBV29-1
CSVEGGTNTEAFF
TGCAGCGTTGAAGGAGGGACGAACACTGAAGCTTTCTTT
>13|-|TRBJ2-7|many|TRBV2
CASSQTVPYEQYF
TGTGCCAGCAGCCAGACAGTCCCCTACGAGCAGTACTTC
>16|TRBD1|TRBJ1-3|many|TRBV4-1
CASSQATGGRMYTIYF
TGCGCCAGCAGCCAAGCCACAGGGGGCAGAATGTACACCATATATTTT
>14|-|TRBJ1-1|-|TRBV6-1
CASSETGSRTEAFF
TGTGCCAGCAGTGAGACGGGTAGTAGGACTGAAGCTTTCTTT
>13|-|TRBJ2-7|many|TRBV5-1
CASMSVSSYEQYF
TGCGCCAGCATGAGCGTCAGTTCCTACGAGCAGTACTTC
>14|-|TRBJ1-2|many|TRBV27
CASSLVPGHHGYTF
TGTGCCAGCAGTTTAGTGCCAGGACATCATGGCTACACCTTC
>14|TRBD2|TRBJ2-3|few|TRBV6-5
CASSPTSGTDTQYF
TGTGCCAGCAGCCCCACTAGCGGGACAGATACGCAGTATTTT
>13|-|TRBJ1-2|many|TRBV20-1
CSAPEPLGGGYTF
TGCAGTGCTCCCGAACCCCTGGGGGGTGGCTACACCTTC
>15|TRBD1|TRBJ2-6|many|TRBV28
CASRTGYSGANVLTF
TGTGCCAGCAGGACAGGGTATTCTGGGGCCAACGTCCTGACTTTC
>14|TRBD2|TRBJ2-1|few|TRBV7-6
CASSLGLAGEEQFF
TGTGCCAGCAGCTTGGGCTTAGCGGGAGAAGAGCAGTTCTTC
>14|-|TRBJ2-7|-|TRBV5-1
CASSLVDRIYEQYF
TGCGCCAGCAGCTTGGTAGACAGGATTTACGAGCAGTACTTC
>17|-|TRBJ2-5|-|TRBV6-5
CASSRIFSRVTGETQYF
TGTGCCAGCAGCAGAATCTTCAGCCGTGTTACCGGAGAGACCCAGTACTTC
>13|-|TRBJ1-1|many|TRBV12-3/TRBV12-4
CASSFETYTEAFF
TGTGCCAGCAGTTTTGAGACATACACTGAAGCTTTCTTT
>14|-|TRBJ1-3|few|TRBV18
CASSPIIAGNTIYF
TGTGCCAGCTCACCAATCATCGCCGGAAACACCATATATTTT
>13|-|TRBJ1-4|-|TRBV12-3/TRBV12-4
CASRRSWEEKLFF
TGTGCCAGCCGGAGGTCCTGGGAGGAAAAACTGTTTTTT
>14|-|TRBJ2-3|few|TRBV11-2
CASGYGSIADTQYF
TGTGCCAGCGGCTACGGCTCGATCGCAGATACGCAGTATTTT
>19|TRBD2|TRBJ2-2|many|TRBV12-3/TRBV12-4
CASSGYTSSGRDSTGELFF
TGTGCCAGCAGTGGGTACACTTCTAGCGGGAGGGACAGCACCGGGGAGCTGTTTTTT
>15|-|TRBJ2-3|-|TRBV7-7
CASSLDVASTDTQYF
TGTGCCAGCAGCTTAGATGTAGCGAGCACAGATACGCAGTATTTT
>14|TRBD2|TRBJ2-3|few|TRBV20-1
CSAEGGGSRDTQYF
TGCAGTGCCGAAGGTGGCGGGAGTAGGGATACGCAGTATTTT
>16|TRBD1|TRBJ2-3|many|TRBV27
CASRRDRGRLGDTQYF
TGTGCCAGCAGAAGGGACAGGGGGCGCCTGGGAGATACGCAGTATTTT
>17|TRBD1|TRBJ2-3|-|TRBV7-9
CASSRDRGGGATDTQYF
TGTGCCAGCAGCCGAGACAGGGGCGGAGGAGCCACAGATACGCAGTATTTT
>16|TRBD2|TRBJ2-3|many|TRBV27
CASSLQGLRRTDTQYF
TGTGCCAGCAGTTTACAGGGACTACGGCGTACAGATACGCAGTATTTT
>11|-|TRBJ1-4|few|TRBV20-1
CSAPAGEKLFF
TGCAGTGCTCCCGCCGGTGAAAAACTGTTTTTT
>14|-|TRBJ1-2|many|TRBV13
CASSLGLGMDGYTF
TGTGCCAGCAGCTTAGGTTTGGGGATGGATGGCTACACCTTC
>15|TRBD1|TRBJ1-2|few|TRBV6-6
CASSYSDPGQYGYTF
TGTGCCAGCAGTTATTCAGATCCGGGACAGTATGGCTACACCTTC
>15|TRBD1|TRBJ1-5|few|TRBV7-2
CASSSTGASNQPQHF
TGTGCCAGCAGCTCGACAGGGGCTAGCAATCAGCCCCAGCATTTT
>13|-|TRBJ2-1|many|TRBV20-1
CSAPSGVDNEQFF
TGCAGTGCTCCTTCGGGAGTTGACAATGAGCAGTTCTTC
>13|-|TRBJ2-1|many|TRBV3-1
CASSQDGRGEQFF
TGTGCCAGCAGCCAAGATGGCAGGGGTGAGCAGTTCTTC
>13|-|TRBJ1-5|many|TRBV7-9
CASSLRSGQPQHF
TGTGCCAGCAGCTTAAGATCAGGACAGCCCCAGCATTTT
>13|-|TRBJ1-1|many|TRBV28
CASSAEVYTEAFF
TGTGCCAGCAGTGCCGAGGTCTACACTGAAGCTTTCTTT
>14|TRBD1|TRBJ1-1|many|TRBV5-1
CASSLAGGRSEAFF
TGCGCCAGCAGCTTGGCAGGGGGTCGATCTGAAGCTTTCTTT
>14|TRBD2|TRBJ2-2|few|TRBV28
CACSRLAGAGELFF
TGTGCCTGCTCTAGACTAGCGGGAGCCGGGGAGCTGTTTTTT
>12|-|TRBJ2-7|few|TRBV6-6
CASSSGGDEQYF
TGTGCCAGCAGTTCTGGGGGCGACGAGCAGTACTTC
>17|-|TRBJ2-3|many|TRBV11-2
CASSLDPRLGGTDTQYF
TGTGCCAGCAGCTTAGACCCCAGGCTAGGCGGCACAGATACGCAGTATTTT
>18|TRBD2|TRBJ2-2|many|TRBV20-1
CSARGLEREGPHTGELFF
TGCAGTGCTAGGGGCTTGGAGCGGGAGGGCCCCCACACCGGGGAGCTGTTTTTT
>18|-|TRBJ2-3|-|TRBV20-1
CSARALSGAGGVMDTQYF
TGCAGTGCTAGGGCCCTATCCGGAGCAGGAGGGGTAATGGATACGCAGTATTTT
>14|-|TRBJ2-1|many|TRBV20-1
CSALDMSSYNEQFF
TGCAGTGCCCTGGACATGAGCTCCTACAATGAGCAGTTCTTC
>10|-|TRBJ1-2|many|TRBV29-1
CSVDEVSYTF
TGCAGCGTTGACGAGGTTAGCTACACCTTC
>15|-|TRBJ2-7|many|TRBV3-1
CASSQEGRKSYEQYF
TGTGCCAGCAGCCAAGAGGGTCGGAAGTCCTACGAGCAGTACTTC
>15|-|TRBJ2-7|many|TRBV20-1
CSARAAGTPSYEQYF
TGCAGTGCTAGAGCCGCCGGGACTCCATCCTACGAGCAGTACTTC
>13|-|TRBJ1-5|many|TRBV20-1
CSARGPSQGPQHF
TGCAGTGCTAGAGGCCCGTCCCAAGGGCCCCAGCATTTT
>11|-|TRBJ2-7|many|TRBV20-1
CSAKSPYEQYF
TGCAGTGCTAAGTCTCCCTACGAGCAGTACTTC
>15|TRBD1|TRBJ2-5|-|TRBV5-6
CASSLAAGGYETQYF
TGTGCCAGCAGCTTGGCCGCAGGGGGCTACGAGACCCAGTACTTC
>15|-|TRBJ2-2|many|TRBV5-1
CASSDGPTGPGELFF
TGCGCCAGCAGCGACGGACCGACAGGTCCGGGGGAGCTGTTTTTT
>15|-|TRBJ1-6|few|TRBV28
CASSYPGGGGSPLHF
TGTGCCAGCAGTTACCCAGGAGGGGGGGGATCACCCCTCCACTTT
>14|-|TRBJ2-7|many|TRBV7-2
CASSSVVTSYEQYF
TGTGCCAGCAGCTCAGTTGTTACCTCCTACGAGCAGTACTTC
>12|-|TRBJ2-5|many|TRBV3-1
CASWGGSETQYF
TGTGCCAGCTGGGGCGGGTCAGAGACCCAGTACTTC
>13|-|TRBJ2-7|many|TRBV28
CASRVSNDYEQYF
TGTGCCAGCCGTGTAAGCAATGACTACGAGCAGTACTTC
>13|-|TRBJ1-2|many|TRBV12-3/TRBV12-4
CASKSGSRYGYTF
TGTGCCAGCAAGAGCGGCAGTCGCTATGGCTACACCTTC
>14|TRBD2|TRBJ2-1|many|TRBV4-1
CASSQIRTSGSMFF
TGCGCCAGCAGCCAAATACGGACTAGCGGGAGTATGTTCTTC
>13|-|TRBJ2-3|many|TRBV7-6
CASSLSGAHTQYF
TGTGCCAGCAGCTTAAGTGGCGCGCATACGCAGTATTTT
>15|-|TRBJ2-1|many|TRBV15
CATSRAQGLYNEQFF
TGTGCCACCAGCAGAGCACAGGGCCTCTACAATGAGCAGTTCTTC
>15|TRBD2|TRBJ2-3|-|TRBV7-9
CASSLGLAGTDTQYF
TGTGCCAGCAGCTTAGGGCTAGCGGGGACAGATACGCAGTATTTT
>15|-|TRBJ1-1|many|TRBV5-1
CASSLALDGDTEAFF
TGCGCCAGCAGCTTAGCTTTGGACGGGGACACTGAAGCTTTCTTT
>17|TRBD2|TRBJ2-4|many|TRBV9
CARPGLAGILAKNIQYF
TGTGCCCGCCCGGGACTAGCGGGCATACTAGCCAAAAACATTCAGTACTTC
>13|-|TRBJ1-5|-|TRBV7-2
CASSSQVGEPQHF
TGTGCCAGCAGCTCGCAAGTGGGCGAGCCCCAGCATTTT
>13|TRBD1|TRBJ2-7|-|TRBV20-1
CSARGPTGNEQYF
TGCAGTGCTAGAGGACCGACAGGGAACGAGCAGTACTTC
>15|-|TRBJ1-2|many|TRBV2
CASSARAQPNYGYTF
TGTGCCAGCAGTGCCAGGGCCCAACCGAACTATGGCTACACCTTC